This T cell receptor (beta chain) was documented in a study of siplizumab effects on memory and regulatory T cells. With regard to this clone: The target antigen is unknown.

Germline V gene lookup returns CDR1 MNHNS and CDR2 SASEGT. CDR3 size: 14 residues. V shed 6 bases and J 2 bases; nucleotides not matched to a gene: 6. Study-wide results and limits: Only a minor fraction of alloreactive clones mapped to unstimulated subsets. Naive T cells apparently outstripped memory cells in diversity and seemed major alloresponse contributors.

Sequencing used immunoSEQ multiplex PCR; TCRdb keeps in-frame clones, though not all of them. The profile shows under 140,000 clones, over 85% of them singletons. The gene calls are TRBV6-1 and TRBJ2-7; 8 nucleotides line up with TRBD2. The TCR comes from a human donor in good health. Sequenced sample: CD4+ T cells sorted from blood. This CDR3 reads CASRADSGAYEQYF. The CDR3 DNA follows: TGTGCCAGCAGGGCGGATAGCGGGGCCTACGAGCAGTACTTC.